These T cell receptor beta chains were read from a single sample in a study of blood T cell repertoires in COVID-19. Sequencing used immunoSEQ multiplex PCR; TCRdb keeps in-frame clones, though not all of them. The sample includes 100,000 or so clones, around 74% of them seen just once. The sample consisted of peripheral blood. The receptors were gathered from a woman in her seventies with acute or convalescent COVID-19. The CDR3 runs from the conserved cysteine through the conserved F or W. The order of the fields is D gene, V gene, CDR3 length, clone size, J gene, CDR3 DNA, CDR3 protein. D genes are given only for firm matches. Clone size is not always given. Where it is, it says once, few, many or a class for expanded clones.

>TRBD1|TRBV7-2|15|-|TRBJ1-1
TGTGCCAGCAGCCCAGACAGGGTCCCGGGGACTGAAGCTTTCTTT
CASSPDRVPGTEAFF
>-|TRBV6-2/TRBV6-3|14|once|TRBJ2-5
TGTGCCAGCAGTTACGGGTCAGGTAAAGAGACCCAGTACTTC
CASSYGSGKETQYF
>-|TRBV7-2|17|-|TRBJ1-5
TGTGCCAGCAGCTTAGCGAGGCTGCTAGTATGCTTTCAGCCCCAGCATTTT
CASSLARLLVCFQPQHF
>-|TRBV9|13|-|TRBJ1-2
TGTGCCAGCAGCGTAGGCCCGACAAAATACTACACCTTC
CASSVGPTKYYTF
>-|TRBV10-3|15|-|TRBJ2-1
TGTGCCATCAGTGAGGCGGGGCCCTCCTACAATGAGCAGTTCTTC
CAISEAGPSYNEQFF
>-|TRBV7-2|14|-|TRBJ1-4
TGTGCCAGCAGCTTAGACAGGGCGAATGAAAAACTGTTTTTT
CASSLDRANEKLFF
>TRBD1|TRBV30|15|-|TRBJ1-2
TGTGCCTGGAGTCCCTTAAAGGGGGCCGCGGGGGGCTACACCTTC
CAWSPLKGAAGGYTF
>-|TRBV11-2|14|-|TRBJ1-3
TGTGCCAGCAGCTTGGCCAGGCTTGGAAACACCATATATTTT
CASSLARLGNTIYF
>-|TRBV12-3/TRBV12-4|11|few|TRBJ1-1
TGTGCCAGCAGCCGAAGGGAGGGAGCTTTCTTT
CASSRREGAFF
>TRBD2|TRBV6-2/TRBV6-3|18|-|TRBJ2-4
TGTGCCAGCAGTCCGGGACTAGCGGGGGCACTAGCCAAAAACATTCAGTACTTC
CASSPGLAGALAKNIQYF
>-|TRBV15|15|-|TRBJ1-5
TGTGCCACCAGCGGTGCCGGGACTTATAATCAGCCCCAGCATTTT
CATSGAGTYNQPQHF
>-|TRBV5-1|15|-|TRBJ2-1
TGCGCCAGCAGCCGTAGTGATTCGACCTACAATGAGCAGTTCTTC
CASSRSDSTYNEQFF
>-|TRBV27|15|-|TRBJ1-1
TGTGCCAGCAGTTTGGGCAGACCAATGAACACTGAAGCTTTCTTT
CASSLGRPMNTEAFF
>-|TRBV30|15|-|TRBJ1-2
TGTGCCTGGAGTGCTGGTCCAGGCCGAAACTATGGCTACACCTTC
CAWSAGPGRNYGYTF
>-|TRBV14|14|-|TRBJ2-7
TGTGCCAGCAGCCAGGATAGACACTCCTACGAGCAGTACTTC
CASSQDRHSYEQYF
>-|TRBV25-1|15|-|TRBJ2-3
TGTGCCAGCAGTGAATCTGGGGACTTCACAGATACGCAGTATTTT
CASSESGDFTDTQYF
>-|TRBV9|16|-|TRBJ1-2
TGTGCCAGCAGCGTAGCGGGACAAGTAGCTAACTATGGCTACACCTTC
CASSVAGQVANYGYTF
>-|TRBV5-1|17|-|TRBJ2-6
TGCGCCAGCACCAATCGCTTGGGGAGCTCTGGGGCCAACGTCCTGACTTTC
CASTNRLGSSGANVLTF
>TRBD1|TRBV19|15|-|TRBJ1-1
TGTGCCACTCGGGGCCAGGGGGCGCGGTTCACTGAAGCTTTCTTT
CATRGQGARFTEAFF
>TRBD2|TRBV6-1|14|-|TRBJ2-7
TGTGCCAGCAGTGATGGGACTAGGGGGTACGAGCAGTACTTC
CASSDGTRGYEQYF
>-|TRBV3-1/TRBV3-2|14|-|TRBJ2-7
TGTGCCAGCAGCCAACCGGGACAACCCTACGAGCAGTACTTC
CASSQPGQPYEQYF
>-|TRBV18|12|few|TRBJ2-7
TGTGCCAGCTCAAACAAGGGGGACGAGCAGTACTTC
CASSNKGDEQYF
>TRBD1|TRBV19|13|-|TRBJ2-7
TGTGCCAGTAGTATGCAGGGGGCAGGCGAGCAGTACTTC
CASSMQGAGEQYF
>-|TRBV4-3|14|-|TRBJ1-1
TGCGCCAGCAGCCAGGGACTGCGAGAGGTAACTGCTTTCTTT
CASSQGLREVTAFF
>-|TRBV4-1|14|-|TRBJ1-2
TGCGCCAGCAGCCAAGATACAGGAAACTATGGCTACACCTTC
CASSQDTGNYGYTF
>-|TRBV12-5|16|-|TRBJ2-7
TGTGCTAGTGTCCGAAACGCAGGGGGAGGAAGGTACGAGCAGTACTTC
CASVRNAGGGRYEQYF
>TRBD1|TRBV27|18|-|TRBJ1-4
TGTGCCAGCAGTCCGCGCCCGCCCCGACAGGGTTCGCTGGAAAAACTGTTTTTT
CASSPRPPRQGSLEKLFF
>-|TRBV30|11|-|TRBJ2-7
TGTGCCTGGAGCTCTTCCTACGAGCAGTACTTC
CAWSSSYEQYF
>TRBD2|TRBV30|16|once|TRBJ2-1
TGTGCCTGGAGTGTATCGCGGACTAGCGGGCGGAATGAGCAGTTCTTC
CAWSVSRTSGRNEQFF
>TRBD1|TRBV5-5|13|-|TRBJ1-2
TGTGCCAGCAGCTTGACGTCAGGGGGAGGCTACACCTTC
CASSLTSGGGYTF
>-|TRBV4-2|16|few|TRBJ1-4
TGTGCCAGCAGCCAAGAGGTTGCAGCAACTAATGAAAAACTGTTTTTT
CASSQEVAATNEKLFF
>TRBD1|TRBV6-5|14|-|TRBJ2-7
TGTGCCAGCAGTTCATCGACAGGGTCGGACGAGCAGTACTTC
CASSSSTGSDEQYF
>TRBD1|TRBV7-2|18|-|TRBJ2-2
TGTGCCAGCAGCTTATCCCCATCCCGGACAGGGTCCACCGGGGAGCTGTTTTTT
CASSLSPSRTGSTGELFF
>-|TRBV28|15|many|TRBJ2-2
TGTGCCAGCAGTTCCGCGGACACGAACACCGGGGAGCTGTTTTTT
CASSSADTNTGELFF
>-|TRBV4-2|14|few|TRBJ2-7
TGTGCCAGCAGCCAAGGAGATGGTTCCTACGAGCAGTACTTC
CASSQGDGSYEQYF
>TRBD1|TRBV28|15|few|TRBJ1-1
TGTGCCAGCAGTTACCAGGGGGAATTCAACACTGAAGCTTTCTTT
CASSYQGEFNTEAFF
>-|TRBV10-2|13|-|TRBJ2-1
TGCGCCAGCAGTGAGAGCGGCAGCAATGAGCAGTTCTTC
CASSESGSNEQFF
>TRBD2|TRBV7-8|15|-|TRBJ2-2
TGTGCCAGCAGCTTAGTAGCGGGGGCGGGCGGGGAGCTGTTTTTT
CASSLVAGAGGELFF
>-|TRBV5-1|15|-|TRBJ1-4
TGCGCCAGCAGCCCCGCAGGGGCAACTAATGAAAAACTGTTTTTT
CASSPAGATNEKLFF
>TRBD1|TRBV7-8|17|once|TRBJ2-1
TGTGCCAGCAGCTTTAGCCCGAGACAGGGTACTTACAATGAGCAGTTCTTC
CASSFSPRQGTYNEQFF
>-|TRBV29-1|11|-|TRBJ2-5
TGCAGCGCCCTCGCAGGAGAGACCCAGTACTTC
CSALAGETQYF
>TRBD1|TRBV5-4|14|-|TRBJ1-2
TGTGCCAGCAGCTTGGTCCAGGGGGCTGATGGCTACACCTTC
CASSLVQGADGYTF
>TRBD1|TRBV10-3|13|-|TRBJ1-1
TGTGCCATCCGACAGGGGGAGAACACTGAAGCTTTCTTT
CAIRQGENTEAFF
>TRBD2|TRBV7-9|16|-|TRBJ2-1
TGTGCCAGCAGCTCTGGAGCGGGGGGTCTGATTAATGAGCAGTTCTTC
CASSSGAGGLINEQFF
>-|TRBV6-5|12|few|TRBJ1-1
TGTGCCAGCTCCCTCGGGTACACTGAAGCTTTCTTT
CASSLGYTEAFF
>TRBD2|TRBV3-1/TRBV3-2|16|many|TRBJ2-3
TGTGCCAGCAGCCTATCTAGCGGGGGGATCACAGATACGCAGTATTTT
CASSLSSGGITDTQYF
>TRBD1|TRBV5-4|16|-|TRBJ1-6
TGTGCCAGCAGTTCCAACAGGGGGGGTACTAATTCACCCCTCCACTTT
CASSSNRGGTNSPLHF
>-|TRBV11-2|16|once|TRBJ1-3
TGTGCCAGCAGCTTGGGTCGTCCTGAGGTTGGAAACACCATATATTTT
CASSLGRPEVGNTIYF
>TRBD1|TRBV5-4|17|once|TRBJ1-1
TGTGCCAGCACCAAGGGTGGGGACAGGGGTTGGAACACTGAAGCTTTCTTT
CASTKGGDRGWNTEAFF
>TRBD1|TRBV18|15|-|TRBJ1-3
TGTGCCAGCTCACCCCAGGACAGGGCTGGAAACACCATATATTTT
CASSPQDRAGNTIYF